This T cell receptor beta chain comes out of a study of T cell responses to AZD1222 COVID-19 vaccine. V dropped 2 bases and J dropped 10; count of bases not matched to a gene: 6. CDR1 and CDR2 (germline): MNHEY, SVGEGT. The CDR3 is 13 residues long. Sequenced by immunoSEQ multiplex PCR; TCRdb stores in-frame clones only, minus some. The sample has 100,000 to 150,000 clones, around nine tenths seen once. Study-level points and caveats: Two doses of AZD1222 preceded a rise in Spike-specific TCR breadth and depth. Dominant at 160-218 and 743-854, vaccine-associated CD4 TCRs also spanned spike.

To note about this clone: Its antigen is unidentified.

The chain joins TRBV6-2 or TRBV6-3 to TRBJ1-1, with 8 bases aligning to TRBD1. This clonotype was sampled from an adult who received the AZD1222 COVID-19 vaccine. The specimen was peripheral blood, collected 28 days after the second AZD1222 dose. CDR3 protein: CASSYTQGAGAFF. The CDR3 DNA is TGTGCCAGCAGTTACACGCAGGGGGCTGGAGCTTTCTTT.